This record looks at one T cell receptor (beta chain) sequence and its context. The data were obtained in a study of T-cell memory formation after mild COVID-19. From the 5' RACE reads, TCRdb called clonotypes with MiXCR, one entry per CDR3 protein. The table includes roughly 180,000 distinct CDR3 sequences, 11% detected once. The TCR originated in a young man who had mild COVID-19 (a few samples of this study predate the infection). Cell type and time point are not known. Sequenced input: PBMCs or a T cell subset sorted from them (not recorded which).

CDR3 amino acids: CASSLIQGDTEAFF. CDR3 DNA: TGTGCCAGCAGTCTCATACAGGGGGACACTGAAGCTTTCTTT. The rearrangement joins TRBV12-3 or TRBV12-4 to TRBJ1-1, with 8 bases that match TRBD1. Germline trimming cut 5 bases from V and 3 bases from J; bases unmatched to any gene: 5. The CDR3 is made up of 14 amino acids.